This T cell receptor beta chain came from a study of a mutant IDH1 vaccine in newly diagnosed glioma (dated by TCRdb to the early 2020s). Some background on the complete study: Vaccination began 4-6 weeks after radiotherapy alone, or alongside temozolomide cycles in the chemotherapy-containing groups. The roughly 30 treated patients were roughly 62% male and roughly 38% female, with a mean age of about 38 years. Before enrollment, patients had received standard therapy of radiotherapy alone, temozolomide alone, or radiochemotherapy with temozolomide; most received the combination. The week-35 safety follow-up was designated visit V12, and the week-47 end of study was designated visit V13. Six visits were used for peripheral blood collection: V03 (baseline), V05, V07, V10, V12 and V13. Longitudinal TCRB deep sequencing was done for 25 to 30 treated patients, wherever samples were available for exploratory analyses. General conclusions and limits of the study: The authors stated that sample limitations prevented analyses of patient blood samples from being reproduced. Immune responses induced by the vaccine were seen in roughly 92% of patients across multiple MHC alleles. Changes in the top peripheral T cell clonotypes picked up by TCRB sequencing did not appear to be linked to pseudoprogression. PBMC samples for TCRB deep sequencing were selected based on availability.

According to the study, the label for this sample's time point signals: week 47, end of study. Every vaccine dose consisted of 300 ug of a 20-mer mutant IDH1 peptide in Montanide, administered subcutaneously together with topical imiquimod. Patients were given eight vaccinations, in weeks 1, 3, 5, 7, 11, 15, 19 and 23, which matched visits V03 through V10. All donors had newly diagnosed IDH1-mutant astrocytomas of WHO grade 3 or 4 that showed loss of nuclear ATRX. The samples were drawn from NOA16, a multicentre, single-arm, open-label phase I trial in Germany that tested a mutant IDH1 peptide vaccine in humans for the first time. Genomic DNA for TCRB sequencing was isolated from EDTA blood with the DNeasy Blood and Tissue Kit. From the cysteine up to the phenylalanine, the CDR3 has a length of 14 residues. The sequence is cut down to CDR3 DNA, 42 bases in frame from base 1. Trimming accounts for 6 bases at V and 10 bases at J, while the number of junction bases matched to no gene is 8. Based on the germline V gene, the CDR1 and CDR2 sequences are ENHRY and SYGVKD.

Libraries were built with the immunoSEQ multiplex PCR assay. Rearranged TCR beta chain sequences were amplified using the hsTCRB Kit according to the manufacturer's protocol. TCRB libraries were sequenced on an Illumina MiSeq. In the authors' own workflow: Demultiplexing, trimming and gene mapping were performed with the kit vendor's proprietary platform. Drawn from immuneACCESS, this table holds only the in-frame rearrangements with V and J called that TCRdb kept. Clones are partly lost; checked studies trace under half to an unresolved V gene and leave the rest unexplained. V and J calls and clone size follow that table, whereas D and trimming were derived from the DNA. In all, the sample holds about 94,000 clones, and around nine tenths of those were seen once. The ten largest clones take up 0.77% of the sample. Points on this clone: Its recognized antigen is unknown. No per-base quality is available; no much larger clone lies one base away.

This chain joins TRBV10-3 to TRBJ2-1; TRBD2 fits 11 bases in the junction. The sequence came from a woman between 45 and 60 years old with glioma. The starting material was PBMCs, obtained from a glioma patient whose treatment included an IDH1 peptide vaccine. The sequence in DNA is TGTGCCATCAGCCGACTAGCGGGGAGGGAGGAGCAGTTCTTC. The translation is CAISRLAGREEQFF.